This T cell receptor beta chain was documented in a study of blood T cell repertoires in COVID-19 (TCRdb year 2020). In terms of the full investigation: Collaborator samples came from the United States, Italy and Spain and covered acute and convalescent phases of COVID-19. The prospective study material was composed of cDNA or gDNA derived from T cells, B-cell-depleted T cells, or PBMCs. The samples were drawn from the first 160 participants of the ongoing ImmuneRACE study and from 1,200 or so subjects provided by 6 global collaborators. The sample metadata nearly always contained a de-identified subject ID, COVID-19 status, age in years and sex. The repertoires were released in a freely available public database intended as a resource for research on the immune response to SARS-CoV-2. Deeply sampled blood TCRbeta repertoires from subjects exposed to, actively infected with, or recovered from COVID-19 were included in the dataset. Where available, HLA class I and class II types were obtained from metadata supplied by the sample provider rather than from assay-based typing. General conclusions and limits of the study: The quantity of clinical and demographic metadata differed by source and by participant and was supplied without curation.

The collaborating institutions used their own protocols to collect whole blood in K2EDTA tubes. For TCRbeta analysis, collaborators shipped samples in one of three forms: frozen whole blood, isolated PBMCs, or DNA extracted from either of those sample types. About this clone: Its antigen remains unidentified. There are no base qualities to consult, and no much larger clone falls within one base.

The CDR3 runs 15 amino acids, cysteine and phenylalanine included. The kept DNA is CDR3 alone, 45 bases in frame from the first base. Trimmed from V: 0 bases; trimmed from J: 3 bases; junction bases lacking a gene match: 1. CDR1 and CDR2 are read off the germline V gene as MNHNS and SASEGT. TCRbeta CDR3 regions were amplified from genomic DNA by means of the immunoSEQ Assay, a bias-controlled multiplex PCR. As for the original processing: Within the assay, amplification of reference gene primers was used to estimate how many nucleated cells each sample contained. To quantify the absolute abundance of each unique TCRbeta CDR3 rearrangement, sequence reads were collapsed and filtered. For each sample, productive Simpson clonality was calculated as the square root of Simpson's diversity index over productive rearrangements. As stored in TCRdb, this immuneACCESS dataset retains in-frame rearrangements with V and J assigned. A fraction of the clones does not appear; measured against another copy, unresolved V genes explain less than half of the discrepancy, and the remainder lacks a known reason. Clone size and the V and J calls come from that table; the DNA yielded D and trimming. The sample table lists 150,000 to 200,000 clones, approximately 86% of them with a count of one. The ten biggest clones cover 7% to 7.5% of the sample.

Here the chain combines TRBV6-1 and TRBJ2-5; 10 nucleotides in the junction match TRBD2. This sequence was found in a woman older than 75 in a cohort sampled during active or convalescent COVID-19. Sequencing was carried out using peripheral blood. The DNA sequence follows: TGTGCCAGCAGTGAAGCCCTAGCGGGGGAAGAGACCCAGTACTTC. The encoded protein is CASSEALAGEETQYF.